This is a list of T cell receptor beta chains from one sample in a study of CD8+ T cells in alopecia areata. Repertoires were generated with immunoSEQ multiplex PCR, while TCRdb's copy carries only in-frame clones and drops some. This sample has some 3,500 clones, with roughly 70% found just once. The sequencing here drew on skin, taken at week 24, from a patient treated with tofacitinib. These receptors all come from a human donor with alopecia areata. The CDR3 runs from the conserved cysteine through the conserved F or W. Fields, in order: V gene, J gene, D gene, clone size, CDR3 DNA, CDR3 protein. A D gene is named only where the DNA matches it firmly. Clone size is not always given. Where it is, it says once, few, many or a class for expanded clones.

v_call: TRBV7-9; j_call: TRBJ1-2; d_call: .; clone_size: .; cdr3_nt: TGTGCCAGCAGCTTAGGGCGGAACTATGGCTACACCTTC; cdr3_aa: CASSLGRNYGYTF
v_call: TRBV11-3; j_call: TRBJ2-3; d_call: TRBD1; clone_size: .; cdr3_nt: TGTGCCAGCAGCAAGGGACAGGACCGCACAGATACGCAGTATTTT; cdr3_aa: CASSKGQDRTDTQYF
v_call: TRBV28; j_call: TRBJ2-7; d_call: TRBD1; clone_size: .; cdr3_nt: TGTGCCAGCAGTCCTACTAGGGCAGGGGGCGTCTACGAGCAGTACTTC; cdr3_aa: CASSPTRAGGVYEQYF
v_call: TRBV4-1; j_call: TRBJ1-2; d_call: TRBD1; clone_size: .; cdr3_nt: TGCGCCAGCAGCCGTCTGAAGGGACAGGGTTCAGGTGGCTACACCTTC; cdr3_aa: CASSRLKGQGSGGYTF
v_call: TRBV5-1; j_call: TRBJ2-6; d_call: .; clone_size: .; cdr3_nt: TGCGCCAGCAGCTCTGACACCTCTGGGGCCAACGTCCTGACTTTC; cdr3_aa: CASSSDTSGANVLTF
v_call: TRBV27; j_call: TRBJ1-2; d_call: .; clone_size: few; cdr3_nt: TGTGCCAGCAGTACATCGACGGGGGGCTACACCTTC; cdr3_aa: CASSTSTGGYTF
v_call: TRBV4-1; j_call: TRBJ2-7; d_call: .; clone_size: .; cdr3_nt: TGCGCCAGCAGCCAAGGTTACAGTGGGGCCTACGAGCAGTACTTC; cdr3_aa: CASSQGYSGAYEQYF
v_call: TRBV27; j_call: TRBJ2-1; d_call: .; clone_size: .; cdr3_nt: TGTGCCAGCAGGCGCCCGGGTCTACGTCCTAACAATGAGCAGTTCTTC; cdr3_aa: CASRRPGLRPNNEQFF
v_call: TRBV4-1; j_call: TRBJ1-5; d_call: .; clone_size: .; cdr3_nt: TGCGCCAGCAGCCGGGGGATGTATAAGCCCCAGCATTTT; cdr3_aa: CASSRGMYKPQHF
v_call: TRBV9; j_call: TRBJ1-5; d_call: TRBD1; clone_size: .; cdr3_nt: TGTGCCAGCAGCCACCCCTACGTCGACAGGGTCCAGCCCCAGCATTTT; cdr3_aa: CASSHPYVDRVQPQHF
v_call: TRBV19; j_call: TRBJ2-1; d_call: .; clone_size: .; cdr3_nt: TGTGCCAGTGGGTGGGGTTCCTACAATGAGCAGTTCTTC; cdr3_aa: CASGWGSYNEQFF
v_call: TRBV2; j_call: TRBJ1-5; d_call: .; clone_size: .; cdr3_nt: TGTGCCAGCAGTAATAGGGTGGGAAATCAGCCCCAGCATTTT; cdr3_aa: CASSNRVGNQPQHF
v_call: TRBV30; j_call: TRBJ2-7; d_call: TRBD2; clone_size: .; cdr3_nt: TGTGCCTGGGTAGGGGAGGGAAACGAGCAGTACTTC; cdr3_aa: CAWVGEGNEQYF
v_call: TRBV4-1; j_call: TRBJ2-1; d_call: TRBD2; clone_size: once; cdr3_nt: TGCGCCAGCAGCCAAGTCACAGGTAGCGGGGGGGCCAACGGCTATGAGCAGTTCTTC; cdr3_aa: CASSQVTGSGGANGYEQFF
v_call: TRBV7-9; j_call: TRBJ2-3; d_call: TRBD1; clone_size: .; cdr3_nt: TGTGCCAGCAGCTTAGCCGGGACAGGGTTCGATACGCAGTATTTT; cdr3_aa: CASSLAGTGFDTQYF
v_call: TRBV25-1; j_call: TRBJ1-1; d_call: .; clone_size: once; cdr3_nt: TGTGCCAGCAGTGACGGACACTTGAACACTGAAGCTTTCTTT; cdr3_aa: CASSDGHLNTEAFF
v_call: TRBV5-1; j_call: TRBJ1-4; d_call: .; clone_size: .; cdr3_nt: TGCGCCAGCAGATTCGGACAGTTAGGGGCCTATGAAAAACTGTTTTTT; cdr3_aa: CASRFGQLGAYEKLFF
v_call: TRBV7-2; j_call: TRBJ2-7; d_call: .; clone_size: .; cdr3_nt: TGTGCCAGCACCCTCTCTCAGTACGAGCAGTACTTC; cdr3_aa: CASTLSQYEQYF
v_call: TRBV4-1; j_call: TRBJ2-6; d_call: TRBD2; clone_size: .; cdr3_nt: TGCGCCAGCAGCCAGTTACGGGGGGATTTGGCCAACGTCCTGACTTTC; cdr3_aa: CASSQLRGDLANVLTF
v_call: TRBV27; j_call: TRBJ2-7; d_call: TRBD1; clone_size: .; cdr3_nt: TGTGCCAGCAGTCCCATCGACAGCTTGGGGGGGACAGGGATAGACGAGCAGTACTTC; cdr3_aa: CASSPIDSLGGTGIDEQYF
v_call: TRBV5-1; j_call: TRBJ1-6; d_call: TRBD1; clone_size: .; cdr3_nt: TGCGCCAGCAGCCAGGACAGGGGGCGGTCACCCCTCCACTTT; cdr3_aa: CASSQDRGRSPLHF
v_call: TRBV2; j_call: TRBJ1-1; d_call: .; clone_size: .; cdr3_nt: TGTGCCAGCAGAGCCTCCAGGGAGACGGGGAACACTGAAGCTTTCTTT; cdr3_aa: CASRASRETGNTEAFF
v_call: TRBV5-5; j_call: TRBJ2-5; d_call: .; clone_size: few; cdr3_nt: TGTGCCAGCAGCTTGGACGGGGCGCGGGAGACCCAGTACTTC; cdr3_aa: CASSLDGARETQYF
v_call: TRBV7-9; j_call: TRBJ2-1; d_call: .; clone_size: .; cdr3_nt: TGTGCCAGCAGCTTAGCGCTCACTAGGAGGAATGAGCAGTTCTTC; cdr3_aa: CASSLALTRRNEQFF
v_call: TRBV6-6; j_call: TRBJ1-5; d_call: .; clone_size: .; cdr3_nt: TGTGCCAGCAGTTATGGGCAGGGAACGGATCAGCCCCAGCATTTT; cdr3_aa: CASSYGQGTDQPQHF
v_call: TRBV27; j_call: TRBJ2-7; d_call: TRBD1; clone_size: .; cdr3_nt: TGTGCCAGCAGTTACGACAGGGGGCTCAACTACGAGCAGTACTTC; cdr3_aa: CASSYDRGLNYEQYF
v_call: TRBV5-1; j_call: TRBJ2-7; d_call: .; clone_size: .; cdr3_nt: TGCGCCAGCAGGCTCTTGTTGGCTAGTGAGTCCTACGAGCAGTACTTC; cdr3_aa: CASRLLLASESYEQYF
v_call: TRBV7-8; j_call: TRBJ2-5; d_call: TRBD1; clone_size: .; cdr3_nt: TGTGCCAGCAGCTTATCCGTAAAACAGGGGGCCTTCCAAGAGACCCAGTACTTC; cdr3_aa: CASSLSVKQGAFQETQYF
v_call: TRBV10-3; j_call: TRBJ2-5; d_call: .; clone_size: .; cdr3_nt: TGTGCCATCAGTGAGTCTGGTGTGGGGACCCAGTACTTC; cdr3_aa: CAISESGVGTQYF
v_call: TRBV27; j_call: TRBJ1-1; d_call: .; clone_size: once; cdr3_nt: TGTGCCAGCAGTTCCCCTCGACAGGAAAACTCTGAAGCTTTCTTT; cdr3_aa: CASSSPRQENSEAFF
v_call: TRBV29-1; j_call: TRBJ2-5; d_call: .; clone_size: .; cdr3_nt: TGCAGCGTTGAAGAAGGGGCCCCCTGGGCCGAGGAGACCCAGTACTTC; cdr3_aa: CSVEEGAPWAEETQYF
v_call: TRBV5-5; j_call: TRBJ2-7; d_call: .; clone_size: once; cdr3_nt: TGTGCCAGCAGCTTGCTGGTGGGGACCTACGAGCAGTACTTC; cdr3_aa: CASSLLVGTYEQYF
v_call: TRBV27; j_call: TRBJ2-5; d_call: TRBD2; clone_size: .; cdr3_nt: TGTGCCAGCAGTTTGTATAGCGGGGGGCGGCGAGAGACCCAGTACTTC; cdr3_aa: CASSLYSGGRRETQYF
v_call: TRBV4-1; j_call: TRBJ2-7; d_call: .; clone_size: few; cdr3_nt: TGCGCCAGCAGCCAAGATGGGACGGCCACCTACGAGCAGTACTTC; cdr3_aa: CASSQDGTATYEQYF
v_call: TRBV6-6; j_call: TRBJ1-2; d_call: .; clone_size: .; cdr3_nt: TGTGCCAGCAGTTACTCGAAAGATTTCTATGGCTACACCTTC; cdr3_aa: CASSYSKDFYGYTF
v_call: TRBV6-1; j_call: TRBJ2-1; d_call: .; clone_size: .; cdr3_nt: TGTGCCAGCACTAGGAATGGGAATGAGCAGTTCTTC; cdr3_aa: CASTRNGNEQFF
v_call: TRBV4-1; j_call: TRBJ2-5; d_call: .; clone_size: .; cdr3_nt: TGCGCCAGCAGCCAAGATCAGAGTATCGGAGAGACCCAGTACTTC; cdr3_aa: CASSQDQSIGETQYF
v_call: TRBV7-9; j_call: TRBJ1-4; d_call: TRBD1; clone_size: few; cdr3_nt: TGTGCCAGCAGCTTACCGGACAGGGCTCTGTTTTTT; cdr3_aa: CASSLPDRALFF
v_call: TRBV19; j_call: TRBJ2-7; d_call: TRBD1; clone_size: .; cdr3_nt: TGTGCCTGGACAGGGGAATACCGTACCCTCGGGGAGCAGTACTTC; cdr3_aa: CAWTGEYRTLGEQYF
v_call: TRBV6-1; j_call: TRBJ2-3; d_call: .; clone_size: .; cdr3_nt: TGTGCCAGCCGGGCAGGCACAGATACGCAGTATTTT; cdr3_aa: CASRAGTDTQYF
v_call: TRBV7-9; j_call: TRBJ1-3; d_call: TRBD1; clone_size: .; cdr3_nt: TGTGCCAGCAGCCGGGACAGGGAAAGCGGAAACACCATATATTTT; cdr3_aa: CASSRDRESGNTIYF
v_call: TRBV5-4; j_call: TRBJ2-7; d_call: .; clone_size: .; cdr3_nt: TGTGCCAGCACCAGCCGCGATTTAGGTGCCTCCTACGAGCAGTACTTC; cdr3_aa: CASTSRDLGASYEQYF
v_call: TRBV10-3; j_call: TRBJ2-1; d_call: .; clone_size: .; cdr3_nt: TGTGCCATCAGTGACTCTACTGCGAGGACCTACAATGAGCAGTTCTTC; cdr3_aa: CAISDSTARTYNEQFF
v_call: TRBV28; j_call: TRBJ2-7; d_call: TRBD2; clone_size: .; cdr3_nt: TGTGCCAGCAGCGCGGGGGGGCCGGAGCAGTACTTC; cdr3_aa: CASSAGGPEQYF